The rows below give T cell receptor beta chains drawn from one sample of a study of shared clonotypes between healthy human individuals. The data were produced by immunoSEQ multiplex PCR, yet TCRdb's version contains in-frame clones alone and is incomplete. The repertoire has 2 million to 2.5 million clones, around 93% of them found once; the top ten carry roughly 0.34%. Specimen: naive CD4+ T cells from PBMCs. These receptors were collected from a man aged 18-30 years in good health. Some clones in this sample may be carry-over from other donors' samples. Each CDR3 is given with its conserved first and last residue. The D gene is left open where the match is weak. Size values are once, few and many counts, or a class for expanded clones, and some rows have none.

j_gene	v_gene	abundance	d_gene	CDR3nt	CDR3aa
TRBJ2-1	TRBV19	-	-	TGTGCCAGTATGAGCGACAATGAGCAGTTCTTC	CASMSDNEQFF
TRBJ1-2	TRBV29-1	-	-	TGCAGCGTTGCCAGGGCCAGCTATGGCTACACCTTC	CSVARASYGYTF
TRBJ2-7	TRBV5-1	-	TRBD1	TGCGCCAGCAGCTTGATTGGGCCAGGGGGATCGAACGAGCAGTACTTC	CASSLIGPGGSNEQYF
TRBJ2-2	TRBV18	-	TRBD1	TGTGCCAGCTCACCTACCGACAGGGGGCCTTGGCCCGGGGAGCTGTTTTTT	CASSPTDRGPWPGELFF
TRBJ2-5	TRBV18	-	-	TGTGCCAGCTCACCTGTCCAAGAGACCCAGTACTTC	CASSPVQETQYF
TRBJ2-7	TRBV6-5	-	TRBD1	TGTGCCAGCAGGGGACAGGGTGCCTACGAGCAGTACTTC	CASRGQGAYEQYF
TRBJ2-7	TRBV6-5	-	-	TGTGCCAGCAGTTACGTGGGAGGCTCCTACGAGCAGTACTTC	CASSYVGGSYEQYF
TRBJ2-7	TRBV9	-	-	TGTGCCAGCAGCGTCGGGAACTCCTACGAGCAGTACTTC	CASSVGNSYEQYF
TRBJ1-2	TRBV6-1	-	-	TGTGCCAGCAGTGAAAGGGAGAACTATGGCTACACCTTC	CASSERENYGYTF
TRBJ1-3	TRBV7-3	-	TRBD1	TGTGCCAGCAGCTTATTAGGGACAGGGTCTGGAAACACCATATATTTT	CASSLLGTGSGNTIYF
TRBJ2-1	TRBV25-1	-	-	TGTGCCAGCAGTCGATCGTTCCCATACAATGAGCAGTTCTTC	CASSRSFPYNEQFF
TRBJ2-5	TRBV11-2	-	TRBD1	TGTGCCAGCAGCCAAGGACAGGGGGTGGAGACCCAGTACTTC	CASSQGQGVETQYF
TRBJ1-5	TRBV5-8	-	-	TGTGCCAGCAGCTTGCAAGGGGGGGGTCAGCCCCAGCATTTT	CASSLQGGGQPQHF
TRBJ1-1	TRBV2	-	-	TGTGCCAGCTGGCCGGGGGAGAGCACTGAAGCTTTCTTT	CASWPGESTEAFF
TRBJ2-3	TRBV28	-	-	TGTGCCAGTTCACAGGGCGGCCTCACAGATACGCAGTATTTT	CASSQGGLTDTQYF
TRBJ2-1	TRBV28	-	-	TGTGCCAGCAGTGTCGGAGGGAGCAATGAGCAGTTCTTC	CASSVGGSNEQFF
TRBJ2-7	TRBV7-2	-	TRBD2	TGTGCCAGCAGCTCCCGTGCGGGAGGTGGCGAGCAGTACTTC	CASSSRAGGGEQYF
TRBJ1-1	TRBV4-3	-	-	TGCGCCAGCAGCCAAGATCGGTCGGTTATGGGGACCACTGAAGCTTTCTTT	CASSQDRSVMGTTEAFF
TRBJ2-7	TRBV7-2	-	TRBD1	TGTGCCAGCAGCCTAAGAGGTGGGACAGGGGTCTACGAGCAGTACTTC	CASSLRGGTGVYEQYF
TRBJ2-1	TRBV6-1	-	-	TGTGCCAGCCCCAATCTAGCCTACAATGAGCAGTTCTTC	CASPNLAYNEQFF
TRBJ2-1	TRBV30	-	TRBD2	TGTGCCTGGAGTCGCGAGCGGGGGAGTGTGGATAATGAGCAGTTCTTC	CAWSRERGSVDNEQFF
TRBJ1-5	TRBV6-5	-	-	TGTGCCAGCAGTACCCAGTACAATCAGCCCCAGCATTTT	CASSTQYNQPQHF
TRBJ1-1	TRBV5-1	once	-	TGCGCCAGCAGCTTGGAATGGGGACTGAACACTGAAGCTTTCTTT	CASSLEWGLNTEAFF
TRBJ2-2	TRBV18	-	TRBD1	TGTGCCAGCTCACTACCACTGGACAGGGCCCCCGGGGAGCTGTTTTTT	CASSLPLDRAPGELFF
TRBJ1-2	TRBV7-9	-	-	TGTGCCAGCAGTCGGGACACCTTCTATGGCTACACCTTC	CASSRDTFYGYTF
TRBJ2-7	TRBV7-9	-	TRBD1	TGTGCCAGCAGTCCCATACCGGGACAGGCCTACGAGCAGTACTTC	CASSPIPGQAYEQYF
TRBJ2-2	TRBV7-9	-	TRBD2	TGTGCCAGCAGACACCCGGGACTACGTGACACCGGGGAGCTGTTTTTT	CASRHPGLRDTGELFF
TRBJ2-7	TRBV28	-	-	TGTGCCAGCAGTTTAGGGGATTTAAGCTCCTACGAGCAGTACTTC	CASSLGDLSSYEQYF
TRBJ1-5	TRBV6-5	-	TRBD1	TGTGCCAGCAGGTACAGGGGGGAGATTAGCAATCAGCCCCAGCATTTT	CASRYRGEISNQPQHF
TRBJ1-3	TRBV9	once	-	TGTGCCAGCAGTTACTCCACCCAGGGGCACTTCTCTGGAAACACCATATATTTT	CASSYSTQGHFSGNTIYF
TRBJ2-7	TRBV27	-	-	TGTGCCAGCAGTTCCGGGGGCGGGTACTACGAGCAGTACTTC	CASSSGGGYYEQYF
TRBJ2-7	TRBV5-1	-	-	TGCGCCAGCAGCAACAGTGGAGCCTACGAGCAGTACTTC	CASSNSGAYEQYF
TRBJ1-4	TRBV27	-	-	TGTGCCAGCAGCACGGGAGTTAGGGAAAAACTGTTTTTT	CASSTGVREKLFF
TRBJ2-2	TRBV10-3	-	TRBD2	TGTGCCATCAGCAGAGGACTAGCGGGACGTGACACCGGGGAGCTGTTTTTT	CAISRGLAGRDTGELFF
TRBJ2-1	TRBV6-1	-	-	TGTGCCAGCATCGGGCAGGGAAAGGTATATGAGCAGTTCTTC	CASIGQGKVYEQFF
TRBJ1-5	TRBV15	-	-	TGTGCCACCAGCCTCGAGGGGGGGCCTCAGCCCCAGCATTTT	CATSLEGGPQPQHF
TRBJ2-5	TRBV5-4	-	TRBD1	TGTGCCAGCAGCTTACGTGTGGGACAGGGGGTGATGGGGAAGACCCAGTACTTC	CASSLRVGQGVMGKTQYF
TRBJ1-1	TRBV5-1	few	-	TGCGCCAGCAGCCCCACGCGGCCAATGAACACTGAAGCTTTCTTT	CASSPTRPMNTEAFF
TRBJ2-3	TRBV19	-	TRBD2	TGTGCCAGTAGCGTTAGCGGGAAAAGCACAGATACGCAGTATTTT	CASSVSGKSTDTQYF
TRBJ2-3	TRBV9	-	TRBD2	TGTGCCAGCAGCGTCGGGACTAGCGGGAGGGTCACAGATACGCAGTATTTT	CASSVGTSGRVTDTQYF
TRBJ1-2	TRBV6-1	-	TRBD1	TGTGCCAGCAGTGACAGGGGACAGTTTTATGGCTACACCTTC	CASSDRGQFYGYTF
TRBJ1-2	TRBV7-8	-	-	TGTGCCAGCAGCTTCGGGGGCCAGAACTATGGCTACACCTTC	CASSFGGQNYGYTF
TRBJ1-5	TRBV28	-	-	TGTGCCAGCAGAGCAACCGGGACCAATCAGCCCCAGCATTTT	CASRATGTNQPQHF
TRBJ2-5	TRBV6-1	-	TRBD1	TGTGCCAGCAGTGGACAGGGGGGCGAGACCCAGTACTTC	CASSGQGGETQYF
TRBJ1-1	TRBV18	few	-	TGTGCCAGCTCACCGTTGGTCCTGCGATTGAACACTGAAGCTTTCTTT	CASSPLVLRLNTEAFF
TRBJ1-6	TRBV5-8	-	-	TGTGCCAGCAGTGCTTCACCCCTCCACTTT	CASSASPLHF
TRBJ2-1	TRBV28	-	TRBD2	TGTGCCAGCAGACCAGCGGGAGAGCCATACAATGAGCAGTTCTTC	CASRPAGEPYNEQFF
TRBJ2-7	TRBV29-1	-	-	-	CSVGTGTSGIRTIHF
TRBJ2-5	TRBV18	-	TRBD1	TGTGCCAGCTCAGGCACGGACAGGGGGAGTTGGGAGACCCAGTACTTC	CASSGTDRGSWETQYF
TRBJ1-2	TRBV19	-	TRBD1	TGTGCCAGTGGGACAGCCTATGGCTACACCTTC	CASGTAYGYTF
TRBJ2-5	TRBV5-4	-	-	TGTGCCAGCAGCTTGGTGCCTGACAGGGAGACCCAGTACTTC	CASSLVPDRETQYF
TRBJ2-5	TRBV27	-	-	TGTGCCAGCAGCCTGGGACCTTCTAGGGAGACCCAGTACTTC	CASSLGPSRETQYF
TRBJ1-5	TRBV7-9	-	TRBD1	TGTGCCAGCAGCTCACTTTCCGGGACAGGCGGATCAGGGGCCCCGCCCCAGCATTTT	CASSSLSGTGGSGAPPQHF
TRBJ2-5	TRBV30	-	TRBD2	TGTGCCTGGAGTTTCGGACTAGCGGGAGGATACGAAGAGACCCAGTACTTC	CAWSFGLAGGYEETQYF
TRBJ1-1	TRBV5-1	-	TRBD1	TGCGCCAGCAGCCGGATGACCGGGACAGAAACTGAAGCTTTCTTT	CASSRMTGTETEAFF